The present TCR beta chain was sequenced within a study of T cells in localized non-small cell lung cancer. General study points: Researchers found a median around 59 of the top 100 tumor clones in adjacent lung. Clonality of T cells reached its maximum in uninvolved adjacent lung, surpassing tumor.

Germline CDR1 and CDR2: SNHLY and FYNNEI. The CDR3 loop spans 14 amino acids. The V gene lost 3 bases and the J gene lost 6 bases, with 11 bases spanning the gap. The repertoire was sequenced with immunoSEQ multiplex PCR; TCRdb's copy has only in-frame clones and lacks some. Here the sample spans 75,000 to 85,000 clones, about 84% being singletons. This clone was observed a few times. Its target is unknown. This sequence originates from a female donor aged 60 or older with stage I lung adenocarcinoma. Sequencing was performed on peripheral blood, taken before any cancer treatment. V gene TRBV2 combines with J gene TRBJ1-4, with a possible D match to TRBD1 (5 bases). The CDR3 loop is CASSDPWGHEKLFF. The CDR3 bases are TGTGCCAGCAGTGATCCTTGGGGACATGAAAAACTGTTTTTT.